What follows are 25 T cell receptor beta chains derived from one specimen sequenced in a study of neurological immune-mediated disorders. MiXCR, run by TCRdb on the 5' RACE reads, gives a single entry per CDR3 protein. In the table there are under 70,000 distinct CDR3 sequences, roughly 3.5% of which are singletons. The sequencing input was PBMCs. The receptors shown here come from a woman aged 25 to 39 with multiple sclerosis.

This clonotype was recorded many times. The chain carries TRBV21-1 and TRBJ2-5; TRBD1 reflects the table's D call only, with no check against the DNA. TRBV21-1 is shown as a pseudogene. This CDR3 region has 16 residues. The DNA for the CDR3 is TGTGCCAGCAGCGGGTTGGACGGGGGTTCGTTCGGGACCCAGTACTTC. Encoded protein: CASSGLDGGSFGTQYF.

This clonotype occurred many times. The CDR3 region is CASRGESHNSPLHF. CDR3 sequence (DNA): TGCGCCAGCAGGGGGGAGTCGCATAATTCACCCCTCCACTTT. V gene TRBV5-1 combines with J gene TRBJ1-6; D is perhaps TRBD1 (5 bases). Germline V CDR1 and CDR2: SGHRS, YFSETQ. The CDR3 is made up of 14 amino acids. V gave up 5 bases and J gave up 5 bases, with 11 bases separating them.

In this sample, this clonotype turned up many times. The chain is built from TRBV2 and TRBJ2-3, with a possible D match to TRBD1 (7 bases). The V and J ends lost 10 bases and 6 bases respectively, with 20 bases between them. This CDR3 spans 14 amino acids. Per germline, CDR1 SNHLY and CDR2 FYNNEI. The DNA of the CDR3 is TGTGCCACAGGGGGGCAGGTCCCACGGGATACGCAGTATTTT. Encoded protein: CATGGQVPRDTQYF.

There are many counts of this clonotype. The chain joins TRBV6-1 to TRBJ2-5; either TRBD1 or TRBD2 may supply D (6 bases each). CDR3 length equals 17 residues. CDR1 is MNHNS and CDR2 is SASEGT in the germline V gene. Trimming took 7 bases from V and 6 from J, leaving 27 bases between them. DNA for the CDR3: TGTGCCAGCACCAGTGGGGGCCAAGCGGGTATTTCGAAGACCCAGTACTTC. This sequence encodes CASTSGGQAGISKTQYF.

Many counts were recorded for this clonotype. This chain links TRBV15 with TRBJ2-2; D may match TRBD1 or TRBD2 (6 bases each). CDR1 is LNHNV, CDR2 YYDKDF, per germline (reference sequence). The V gene lost 1 base and the J gene lost 7 bases, with 10 bases spanning the gap. The CDR3 contains 14 residues. Written as DNA, the CDR3 is TGTGCCACCAGCAGAGGGGGGGCGGTCGGGGAGCTGTTTTTT. It is translated as CATSRGGAVGELFF.

At least ten counts were recorded for this clonotype. V is TRBV29-1 and J is TRBJ2-1; either TRBD1 or TRBD2 may fit D (5 bases each). Germline-derived CDR1 and CDR2 are SQVTM and ANQGSEA. V was trimmed by 7 bases and J by 3 bases, leaving 13 bases between them. This CDR3 region has 13 residues. The CDR3 loop is CSGSGTNYNEQFF. In DNA, the CDR3 is TGCAGCGGGTCCGGGACGAACTACAATGAGCAGTTCTTC.

This clonotype was seen many times. The chain employs TRBV5-1 and TRBJ2-7; the match to TRBD1 covers 10 bases. The CDR3 totals 15 residues. The V gene end was trimmed by 2 bases and the J gene end by 4 bases; junction bases not matched to a gene: 6. Germline loops: CDR1 SGHRS, CDR2 YFSETQ. As DNA, the CDR3 is TGCGCCAGCAGCTTAATCGGGACAGGGGATTACGAGCAGTACTTC. It yields the protein CASSLIGTGDYEQYF.

This clonotype was detected ten times or more. The chain is built from TRBV7-9 and TRBJ2-5; maybe TRBD2 (6 bases). Trimming shortened V by 4 bases and J by 0 bases, and 15 bases separated the two germline ends. This CDR3 has 16 amino acids. Germline values: CDR1 SEHNR, CDR2 FQNEAQ (reference sequence). This chain's CDR3 is CASSSRDLQNQETQYF. CDR3 nucleotide sequence: TGTGCCAGCAGCTCCCGGGACTTACAGAACCAAGAGACCCAGTACTTC.

This clonotype was observed many times. In DNA form, the CDR3 reads TGCGCCAGCAGCCCGGAGGGGGCTTACCTGTATGGCTACACCTTC. This translates into CASSPEGAYLYGYTF. The chain has TRBV5-1 and TRBJ1-2; TRBD1 aligns across 7 bases. The CDR3 length is 15 residues. Trimming removed 4 bases from V and 5 bases from J; junction bases left unmatched: 11. The germline gives CDR1 SGHRS, CDR2 YFSETQ.

This clonotype was counted at least ten times. V gene TRBV7-6 combines with J gene TRBJ1-1, with D possibly matching TRBD1 (5 bases). Germline CDR1 and CDR2: SGHVS and FNYEAQ. V lost 0 bases and J lost 4, with 9 bases in between. CDR3 size: 14 residues. The CDR3 is CASSLAGEATEAFF. The CDR3 DNA follows: TGTGCCAGCAGCTTAGCAGGGGAGGCCACTGAAGCTTTCTTT. Using reference TRBV7-6 and TRBJ1-1 for the parts outside the CDR3, the full variable domain is GAGVSQSPRYKVTKRGQDVALRCDPISGHVSLYWYRQALGQGPEFLTYFNYEAQQDKSGLPNDRFSAERPEGSISTLTIQRTEQRDSAMYRCASSLAGEATEAFFGQGTRLTVV.

In this sample, this clonotype turned up many times. The V call is TRBV3-1, the J call TRBJ2-7, with 12 bases aligning to TRBD2. Trimming at V came to 1 base and at J to 6 bases, leaving 7 bases not matched to a gene. The CDR3 has 16 residues. The germline gives CDR1 LGHDT, CDR2 YNNKEL (reference sequence). In DNA form, the CDR3 reads TGTGCCAGCAGCCAAGGGACTAGCGGGAAAAAGGGCGAGCAGTACTTC. It codes for CASSQGTSGKKGEQYF.

This clonotype was observed many times. The chain uses TRBV5-1 and TRBJ1-1; possibly TRBD1 for D (5 bases). V was shortened by 1 base and J by 0 bases, with 10 bases between the two germline ends. The CDR3 is 15 amino acids. Per the germline V gene, CDR1 is SGHRS and CDR2 is YFSETQ. Here the CDR3 DNA reads TGCGCCAGCAGCTTGAATCGACAGTTGAACACTGAAGCTTTCTTT. It translates to CASSLNRQLNTEAFF.

This clonotype was recorded many times. Germline is not matched at one junction end, which may reflect a read error. The chain employs TRBV5-1 and TRBJ2-5, with a tentative D call TRBD2 (5 bases). This CDR3 is 12 amino acids long. Germline V gene data show CDR1 as SGHRS and CDR2 as YFSETQ. The CDR3 nucleotides read TGTGCCAGCAGTTTAGCGCAAGAGACCCAGTACTTC. Its protein product is CASSLAQETQYF.

This clonotype was observed many times. The chain joins TRBV7-2 to TRBJ1-1, with 9 positions matching TRBD1. The CDR3 runs to 17 residues. The V and J ends lost 1 base and 1 base, in that order; junction bases with no gene match: 7. Germline lookup yields CDR1 SGHTA and CDR2 FQGNSA. This CDR3 reads CASSLGFGTGPNTEAFF. Here the CDR3 DNA reads TGTGCCAGCAGCTTAGGATTCGGGACAGGGCCGAACACTGAAGCTTTCTTT.

Note on this clonotype: This could be a read error, since a much larger clone is one nucleotide away. The CDR3 is CASSQGSEQYF. In DNA, the CDR3 is TGTGCCAGCAGCCAAGGAAGCGAGCAGTACTTC. The chain carries TRBV3-1 and TRBJ2-7; D unresolved. V was clipped by 1 base and J by 6 bases, with 4 bases between them. The CDR3 extends over 11 amino acids. Per germline, CDR1 LGHDT and CDR2 YNNKEL (reference sequence).

This clonotype came up many times. In DNA form, the CDR3 reads TGTGCCAGCAGTTACAGGGGGCCCGGGGAGCTGTTTTTT. Its protein is CASSYRGPGELFF. The chain combines TRBV6-5 with TRBJ2-2; 7 bases agree with TRBD1. The CDR3 spans 13 residues. Trimming took 2 bases from V and 6 from J; bases not matched to a gene: 0. Germline CDR1 MNHEY, CDR2 SVGAGI.

This clonotype has a count of ten or more. The chain combines TRBV10-3 with TRBJ2-7; no firm D call. V was cut by 2 bases and J by 2 bases, with 7 bases left in between. This CDR3 contains 13 residues. The germline CDR1 and CDR2 sequences are ENHRY and SYGVKD. The CDR3 nucleotides read TGTGCCATCAGTGAGATGGCAGCCTACGAGCAGTACTTC. Encoded protein: CAISEMAAYEQYF.

This clonotype was seen a few times. This may come from a read error, since a much larger clone is one base off. The chain recombines TRBV7-2 with TRBJ2-3, with D unresolved. Looked up from germline, CDR1 is SGHTA and CDR2 is FQGNSA. The CDR3 has 14 residues. V dropped 5 bases and J dropped 1 base, with 10 bases sitting between them. The CDR3 nucleotides are TGTGCCAGCAGCCCCGGAATGGGCACAGATACGCAGTATTTT. It encodes CASSPGMGTDTQYF.

The gene calls are TRBV4-2 and TRBJ1-1; the match to TRBD1 covers 9 bases. V gave up 1 base and J gave up 4 bases; unmatched junction bases: 4. This CDR3 region has 15 residues. Germline CDR1 is LGHNA and CDR2 is YNFKEQ. CDR3 sequence (DNA): TGTGCCAGCAGCCAAGGGACAGGGGATCTCACTGAAGCTTTCTTT. Translated: CASSQGTGDLTEAFF.

This clonotype was seen many times. V usage is TRBV28 and J usage is TRBJ2-7; 8 nucleotides match TRBD1. Germline V lookup: CDR1 MDHEN, CDR2 SYDVKM. The J segment lost 7 bases and the V segment lost 1 base, leaving 15 bases of the junction unmatched. The CDR3 runs 17 residues. This CDR3 is CASSLSPDRGPMMEQYF. CDR3 bases: TGTGCCAGCAGTTTATCTCCCGACAGGGGCCCCATGATGGAGCAGTACTTC.

A note on this clonotype: No conserved phenylalanine or tryptophan is present at the end of the CDR3, so a read error is the likely explanation. The V gene is TRBV20-1, the J gene TRBJ2-3; D gene unclear. CDR1 and CDR2 from the germline V gene are DFQATT and SNEGSKA (reference sequence). This CDR3 comprises 15 residues. Trimming removed 5 bases from V and 0 bases from J, with 15 bases in between. The CDR3 DNA is TGCAGTGCTCCTTCTATCGCGGTTAGCACAGATACGCAGTATAAT. Translated: CSAPSIAVSTDTQYN.

This clonotype was seen at least ten times. The chain employs TRBV12-3 or TRBV12-4 and TRBJ2-1, with D possibly matching TRBD1 (5 bases). The V end lost 4 bases, the J end lost 7 bases, and 17 bases lay between the germline ends. This CDR3 comprises 15 residues. As DNA, the CDR3 is TGTGCCAGCAGTTCGTCAACGACAGCTTGGAATGAGCAGTTCTTC. Protein: CASSSSTTAWNEQFF.

This clonotype was counted between two and nine times. One base away lies a much larger clone, so this may be a sequencing read error. V and J are TRBV5-1 and TRBJ1-1; no firm D call. In germline, CDR1 is SGHRS, CDR2 YFSETQ. V was clipped by 5 bases and J by 2 bases, with 10 bases between them. The CDR3 is made up of 13 amino acids. CDR3 region: CASRSETNTEAFF. In DNA, the CDR3 is TGCGCCAGCAGAAGTGAAACCAACACTGAAGCTTTCTTT.

There are many counts of this clonotype. The chain joins TRBV7-9 to TRBJ2-5, with D perhaps being TRBD1 or TRBD2 (6 bases each). The CDR3 runs 13 residues. The V end lost 8 bases, the J end lost 7 bases, and 17 bases lay between the germline ends. The germline CDR1 and CDR2 sequences are SEHNR and FQNEAQ (reference sequence). CDR3: CASRSGAQATQYF. The CDR3 DNA is TGTGCCAGCCGATCGGGGGCCCAGGCGACCCAGTACTTC.

At least ten counts were recorded for this clonotype. A junction end diverges from the germline sequence, so it may reflect a read error. The chain is built from TRBV13 and TRBJ1-6, with 8 nucleotides matching TRBD1. Germline lookup yields CDR1 PRHDT and CDR2 FYEKMQ (reference sequence). The CDR3 contains 16 residues. The DNA of the CDR3 is TGTGCCAGCAGCTCAACCGGGACAGGCCATAATTCACCCCTCAACTTT. Translated: CASSSTGTGHNSPLNF.